These T cell receptor beta chains were read from a single sample in a study of blood T cell repertoires in COVID-19. Sequencing was performed with immunoSEQ multiplex PCR; in TCRdb, only in-frame clones are kept and a portion is missing. The sample yields roughly 320,000 clones, 70% to 90% seen once. Sequenced: PBMCs or T cells enriched from blood (not recorded which). The receptors come from a man aged 25 to 45 who had recovered from COVID-19. Both conserved end residues are part of each CDR3. Each record gives: V gene, D gene, clone size, J gene, CDR3 DNA, CDR3 protein. D genes are given only for firm matches. A clone size is listed for some rows: how often the clone was seen (once, few, many), or a class if it is expanded.

v_gene: TRBV2
d_gene: TRBD1
abundance: .
j_gene: TRBJ2-3
CDR3nt: TGTGCCAGCAGTGATGACAGGGTAAACTCGGGCACAGATACGCAGTATTTT
CDR3aa: CASSDDRVNSGTDTQYF

v_gene: TRBV5-4
d_gene: .
abundance: .
j_gene: TRBJ1-1
CDR3nt: TGTGCCAGCAGCCCCCGGGAGGTACACTTGAACACTGAAGCTTTCTTT
CDR3aa: CASSPREVHLNTEAFF

v_gene: TRBV5-4
d_gene: .
abundance: .
j_gene: TRBJ2-4
CDR3nt: TGTGCCAGCAGCTTGACGCGAGAGGTAGCCAAAAACATTCAGTACTTC
CDR3aa: CASSLTREVAKNIQYF

v_gene: TRBV2
d_gene: .
abundance: .
j_gene: TRBJ1-1
CDR3nt: TGTGCCAGCGACCGGGGGCGGGGAGGGGCCGCTGAAGCTTTCTTT
CDR3aa: CASDRGRGGAAEAFF

v_gene: TRBV7-7
d_gene: TRBD2
abundance: .
j_gene: TRBJ2-2
CDR3nt: TGTGCTAGCAGACGGGAGGCGAACACCGGGGAGCTGTTTTTT
CDR3aa: CASRREANTGELFF

v_gene: TRBV3-1/TRBV3-2
d_gene: TRBD1
abundance: .
j_gene: TRBJ1-3
CDR3nt: TGTGCCAGCAGCCAGCAACTTCAGGGACAGGGAAGATTGGGAAACACCATATATTTT
CDR3aa: CASSQQLQGQGRLGNTIYF

v_gene: TRBV7-6
d_gene: TRBD1
abundance: .
j_gene: TRBJ2-2
CDR3nt: TGTGCCAGCAGCGAGAACAGGGGGAGCACCGGGGAGCTGTTTTTT
CDR3aa: CASSENRGSTGELFF

v_gene: TRBV30
d_gene: .
abundance: once
j_gene: TRBJ2-3
CDR3nt: TGTGCCTGGGCTGGACTGGAAGAGCCAGATACGCAGTATTTT
CDR3aa: CAWAGLEEPDTQYF

v_gene: TRBV18
d_gene: .
abundance: .
j_gene: TRBJ2-7
CDR3nt: TGTGCCAGCTCACCACTGGACAGCCTCTACGAGCAGTACTTC
CDR3aa: CASSPLDSLYEQYF

v_gene: TRBV5-1
d_gene: .
abundance: once
j_gene: TRBJ1-1
CDR3nt: TGCGCCAGCAGCTTCCCCCGTAATGGAGGGACTGAAGCTTTCTTT
CDR3aa: CASSFPRNGGTEAFF

v_gene: TRBV5-1
d_gene: TRBD2
abundance: .
j_gene: TRBJ2-1
CDR3nt: TGCGCCAGCAGCTTGGAGGCTAGCGGGGGTAGGAATGAGCAGTTCTTC
CDR3aa: CASSLEASGGRNEQFF

v_gene: TRBV2
d_gene: .
abundance: .
j_gene: TRBJ2-7
CDR3nt: TGTGCCAGCAACTGGGGCCCTGGCAACGAGCAGTACTTC
CDR3aa: CASNWGPGNEQYF

v_gene: TRBV30
d_gene: .
abundance: .
j_gene: TRBJ1-4
CDR3nt: TGTGCCTGGAGGACCAGGGATGACGGTGAAAAACTGTTTTTT
CDR3aa: CAWRTRDDGEKLFF

v_gene: TRBV29-1
d_gene: TRBD1
abundance: .
j_gene: TRBJ1-2
CDR3nt: TGCAGCGTTCGAGCGACAGGGGGGGACTATGGCTACACCTTC
CDR3aa: CSVRATGGDYGYTF

v_gene: TRBV27
d_gene: .
abundance: .
j_gene: TRBJ2-6
CDR3nt: TGTGCCAGCAAAAAAGCAGGATCTGGGGCCAACGTCCTGACTTTC
CDR3aa: CASKKAGSGANVLTF

v_gene: TRBV27
d_gene: .
abundance: .
j_gene: TRBJ1-6
CDR3nt: TGTGCCAGCAGGAAAACTGCTAATTCACCCCTCCACTTT
CDR3aa: CASRKTANSPLHF

v_gene: TRBV15
d_gene: .
abundance: .
j_gene: TRBJ2-7
CDR3nt: TGTGCCACCAGCAGAGGGCAGGGCGACTCCTACGAGCAGTACTTC
CDR3aa: CATSRGQGDSYEQYF

v_gene: TRBV5-8
d_gene: .
abundance: .
j_gene: TRBJ1-5
CDR3nt: TGTGCCAGCAACCCCGCTCCAGGTAGCAATCAGCCCCAGCATTTT
CDR3aa: CASNPAPGSNQPQHF

v_gene: TRBV5-1
d_gene: TRBD1
abundance: .
j_gene: TRBJ2-7
CDR3nt: TGCGCCAGCAGCTGGGGGGACAGGGGGCATTACGAGCAGTACTTC
CDR3aa: CASSWGDRGHYEQYF

v_gene: TRBV5-1
d_gene: .
abundance: .
j_gene: TRBJ1-4
CDR3nt: TGCGCCAGCAGCTTGCGAGGGGGTAGTGGTGAAAAACTGTTTTTT
CDR3aa: CASSLRGGSGEKLFF

v_gene: TRBV4-2
d_gene: .
abundance: .
j_gene: TRBJ1-5
CDR3nt: TGTGCCAGCAGCCAAGAGGCGGGTAGGAGCAATCAGCCCCAGCATTTT
CDR3aa: CASSQEAGRSNQPQHF

v_gene: TRBV28
d_gene: TRBD1
abundance: few
j_gene: TRBJ2-5
CDR3nt: TGTGCCAGCACTCCAGGAGACAGGGGGCCGGAGACCCAGTACTTC
CDR3aa: CASTPGDRGPETQYF